This T cell receptor (beta chain) comes out of a study of cytomegalovirus exposure and HLA in healthy donors. The PCR had 60 Vbeta and 13 Jbeta primers. Generated by immunoSEQ multiplex PCR, the TCRdb table keeps only in-frame clones and is missing some. This table has roughly 120,000 clones, about 70% appearing once. The CDR3 consists of 15 residues. The germline gives CDR1 MNHNS, CDR2 SASEGT. Details on this clone: A read error may account for a junction end that differs from germline. This sample also contains other DNA sequences that code for the same CDR3.

The V call is TRBV6-1, the J call TRBJ1-6; D is perhaps TRBD1 (6 bases). The source material was PBMCs. The TCR comes from a middle-aged woman in good health and CMV-seronegative. The CDR3 bases are TGTGCCAGCAGTGAATCGGCAGGGGATAATTCGCCCCTCCACTTT. This sequence encodes CASSESAGDNSPLHF.